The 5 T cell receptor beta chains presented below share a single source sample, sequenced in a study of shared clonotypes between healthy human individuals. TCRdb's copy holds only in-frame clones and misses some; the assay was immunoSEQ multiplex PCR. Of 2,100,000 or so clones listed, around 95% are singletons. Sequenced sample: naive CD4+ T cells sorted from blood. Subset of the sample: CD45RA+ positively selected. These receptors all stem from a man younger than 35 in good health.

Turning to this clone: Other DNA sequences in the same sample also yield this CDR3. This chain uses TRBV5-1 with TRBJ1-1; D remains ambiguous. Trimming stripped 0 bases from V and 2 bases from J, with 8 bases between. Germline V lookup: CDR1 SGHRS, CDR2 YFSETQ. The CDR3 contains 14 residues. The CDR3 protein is CASSLGPVNTEAFF. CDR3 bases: TGCGCCAGCAGCTTGGGTCCGGTTAACACTGAAGCTTTCTTT.

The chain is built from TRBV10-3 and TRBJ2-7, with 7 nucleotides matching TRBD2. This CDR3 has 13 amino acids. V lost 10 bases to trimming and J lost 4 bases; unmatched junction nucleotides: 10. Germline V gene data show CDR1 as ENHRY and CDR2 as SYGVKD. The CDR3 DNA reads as TGTGCCACCCGGGACTATCTCCTTTACGAGCAGTACTTC. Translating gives CATRDYLLYEQYF.

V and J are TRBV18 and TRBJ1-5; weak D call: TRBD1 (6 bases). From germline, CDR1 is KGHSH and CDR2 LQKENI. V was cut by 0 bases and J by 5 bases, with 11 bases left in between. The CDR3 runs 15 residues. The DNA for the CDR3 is TGTGCCAGCTCACCACCAAACTCAGGGGATCAGCCCCAGCATTTT. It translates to CASSPPNSGDQPQHF. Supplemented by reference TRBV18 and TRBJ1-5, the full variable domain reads NAGVMQNPRHLVRRRGQEARLRCSPMKGHSHVYWYRQLPEEGLKFMVYLQKENIIDESGMPKERFSAEFPKEGPSILRIQQVVRGDSAAYFCASSPPNSGDQPQHFGDGTRLSIL.

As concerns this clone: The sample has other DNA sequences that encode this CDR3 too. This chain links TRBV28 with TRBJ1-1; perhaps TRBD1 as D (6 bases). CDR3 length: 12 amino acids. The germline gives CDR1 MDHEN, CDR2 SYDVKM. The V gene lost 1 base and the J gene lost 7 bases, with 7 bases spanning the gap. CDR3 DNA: TGTGCCAGCAGTTTATTGACAGGTGAAGCTTTCTTT. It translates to CASSLLTGEAFF.

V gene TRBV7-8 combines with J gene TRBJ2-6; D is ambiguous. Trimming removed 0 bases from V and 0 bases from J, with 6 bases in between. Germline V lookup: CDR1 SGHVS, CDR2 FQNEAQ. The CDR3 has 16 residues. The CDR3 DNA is TGTGCCAGCAGCTTAGCTTGGAGCTCTGGGGCCAACGTCCTGACTTTC. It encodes CASSLAWSSGANVLTF.